The 23 T cell receptor beta chains below come from one sample, sequenced in a study of T cell responses to AZD1222 COVID-19 vaccine. TCRdb keeps only in-frame clones here, not all; method: immunoSEQ multiplex PCR. Counted here are 99,000 or so clones, roughly 87% occurring once; the ten biggest clones make up roughly 2.9%. The specimen was peripheral blood, collected on day 0 of AZD1222 vaccination. These receptors came from an adult in good health.

The V gene is TRBV6-5, the J gene TRBJ1-4; no definite D call. Germline CDR1 and CDR2: MNHEY and SVGAGI. The CDR3 length is 16 residues. V lost 4 bases and J lost 4, with 16 bases in between. The CDR3 is CASSWTVGSGNEKLFF. CDR3 DNA: TGTGCCAGCAGTTGGACCGTCGGGTCGGGTAATGAAAAACTGTTTTTT.

This chain's CDR3 is CATSDLRTSGTGYNEQFF. CDR3 sequence (DNA): TGTGCCACCAGTGATTTGCGGACTAGCGGGACCGGATACAATGAGCAGTTCTTC. The J gene is TRBJ2-1, the V gene TRBV24-1, with 12 bases fitting TRBD2. Germline V CDR1 and CDR2: KGHDR, SFDVKD. Trimming removed 0 bases from V and 4 bases from J; junction bases left unmatched: 6. This CDR3 region has 18 residues.

The chain has TRBV11-3 and TRBJ1-3; weak D call: TRBD1 (6 bases). V lost 4 bases, J lost 4 bases, and 17 bases lay in between. Germline lookup yields CDR1 SGHNT and CDR2 YENEEA. The CDR3 is 16 residues long. The CDR3 sequence: CASSSTQGTGGNTIYF. The DNA for the CDR3 is TGTGCCAGCAGCTCGACACAGGGTACGGGAGGAAACACCATATATTTT.

This CDR3 reads CASSRQGGNTIYF. Here the CDR3 DNA reads TGTGCCAGCAGCCGGCAGGGCGGAAACACCATATATTTT. The J gene is TRBJ1-3, the V gene TRBV7-9; the D gene is possibly TRBD1 (5 bases). This CDR3 has 13 amino acids. Trimming removed 5 bases at V and 4 bases at J, with 9 bases between. Germline V CDR1 and CDR2: SEHNR, FQNEAQ (reference sequence).

This chain links TRBV2 with TRBJ2-2; TRBD2 matches 8 bases. The CDR3 loop spans 17 amino acids. From germline, CDR1 is SNHLY and CDR2 FYNNEI. V lost 5 bases and J lost 4; bases outside the gene matches: 12. The CDR3 sequence is CASSYLAAGGGTGELFF. The CDR3 DNA is TGTGCCAGCAGTTACCTTGCGGCGGGAGGAGGCACCGGGGAGCTGTTTTTT.

This chain uses TRBV11-3 with TRBJ2-5; 11 bases are shared with TRBD2. Germline lookup yields CDR1 SGHNT and CDR2 YENEEA. The V and J ends lost 2 bases and 1 base, in that order; junction bases with no gene match: 3. CDR3 length: 16 residues. The CDR3 protein is CASSLFLAGGQETQYF. The CDR3 region has the DNA TGTGCCAGCAGCTTATTCCTAGCGGGGGGCCAAGAGACCCAGTACTTC.

This clone appeared once. V gene TRBV7-2 combines with J gene TRBJ2-1, with 8 bases identical to TRBD2. Germline trimming cut 1 base from V and 7 bases from J; bases unmatched to any gene: 3. This CDR3 spans 14 amino acids. Germline CDR1 SGHTA, CDR2 FQGNSA. CDR3 in DNA: TGTGCCAGCAGCTTAGGGGCGGGGGGTAATGAGCAGTTCTTC. Translating gives CASSLGAGGNEQFF. Complete variable domain (other parts from reference TRBV7-2 and TRBJ2-1): GAGVSQSPSNKVTEKGKDVELRCDPISGHTALYWYRQSLGQGLEFLIYFQGNSAPDKSGLPSDRFSAERTGGSVSTLTIQRTQQEDSAVYLCASSLGAGGNEQFFGPGTRLTVL.

The V call is TRBV19, the J call TRBJ1-4; D call uncertain. Germline lookup yields CDR1 LNHDA and CDR2 SQIVND (reference sequence). Trimming removed 4 bases at V and 3 bases at J, with 18 bases between. The CDR3 runs to 17 residues. In DNA, the CDR3 is TGTGCCAGTAGTAACGAGGGATCGTCCAACTCTAATGAAAAACTGTTTTTT. This translates into CASSNEGSSNSNEKLFF.

The rearrangement uses TRBV27 and TRBJ1-1, with D tentatively TRBD1 (6 bases). The CDR3 has 14 amino acids. V lost 0 bases and J lost 7, with 12 bases in between. Germline V gives CDR1 MNHEY, CDR2 SMNVEV (reference sequence). CDR3 DNA: TGTGCCAGCAGTTTATCGGGGGGGGCCATTGAAGCTTTCTTT. Translated, it gives CASSLSGGAIEAFF.

This chain connects TRBV19 to TRBJ1-2, with TRBD1 matching 9 bases. This CDR3 is 15 amino acids long. The germline V gene has CDR1 LNHDA and CDR2 SQIVND (reference sequence). J lost 10 bases, V lost 1 base, and 10 bases had no gene match. For the CDR3, the DNA is TGTGCCAGTAGTATAGTTGGGGGACAGGGCGGCTTCTACACCTTC. Amino acid sequence: CASSIVGGQGGFYTF.

The chain recombines TRBV5-1 with TRBJ1-6; D remains ambiguous. V lost 1 base and J lost 0, with 14 bases in between. This CDR3 comprises 18 residues. The germline V gene has CDR1 SGHRS and CDR2 YFSETQ. CDR3 sequence reads: CASSLYGQESSYNSPLHF. In DNA form, the CDR3 reads TGCGCCAGCAGCTTGTACGGCCAGGAAAGCTCCTATAATTCACCCCTCCACTTT.

The V gene is TRBV14, the J gene TRBJ2-1, with D possibly TRBD2 on 5 matching bases. The CDR3 covers 15 residues. Germline values: CDR1 SGHDN, CDR2 FVKESK. V shed 0 bases and J shed 2 bases, with 8 bases lying between them. CDR3 DNA: TGTGCCAGCAGCCAAGAGGTAGCGACCTACAATGAGCAGTTCTTC. The encoded protein is CASSQEVATYNEQFF.

The genes are TRBV9 and TRBJ2-7, with 10 bases lining up with TRBD2. Germline assignment: CDR1 SGDLS and CDR2 YYNGEE. After removal of 0 bases from V and 4 bases from J, the junction contained 7 bases not matched to a gene. The CDR3 contains 16 residues. The CDR3 nucleotides are TGTGCCAGCAGCGTAGAGGTAGCGGGGGGCTTTTACGAGCAGTACTTC. Its protein product is CASSVEVAGGFYEQYF.

The V gene is TRBV2, the J gene TRBJ1-2; 7 bases are shared with TRBD1. V gave up 1 base and J gave up 1 base; unmatched junction bases: 3. CDR3 length: 15 residues. The germline CDR1 and CDR2 sequences are SNHLY and FYNNEI. CDR3 nucleotide sequence: TGTGCCAGCAGTGAAGAGTCAGGGGGTAACTATGGCTACACCTTC. Residues: CASSEESGGNYGYTF.

The gene calls are TRBV29-1 and TRBJ1-5; D is perhaps TRBD1 (6 bases). There are 13 residues in the CDR3. Germline lookup yields CDR1 SQVTM and CDR2 ANQGSEA. The germline V and J ends were trimmed by 0 bases and 7 bases, with 10 bases remaining between them. CDR3 loop: CSVEETRGQPQHF. CDR3 bases: TGCAGCGTTGAAGAAACGAGGGGGCAGCCCCAGCATTTT.

The CDR3 region has the DNA TGTGCCAGCAGCGCCAGGACAGGTTCAAATGAAAAACTGTTTTTT. It yields the protein CASSARTGSNEKLFF. This chain connects TRBV9 to TRBJ1-4, with 7 bases matching TRBD1. The CDR3 is 15 amino acids. V shed 3 bases, J shed 5 bases, and the junction held 7 bases outside the gene matches. CDR1 is SGDLS, CDR2 YYNGEE, per germline.

This sequence joins TRBV9 and TRBJ1-2, with TRBD1 identical over 8 bases. V lost 3 bases, J lost 6 bases, and 4 bases stayed unmatched. The CDR3 contains 13 residues. Germline V gene sequence: CDR1 SGDLS, CDR2 YYNGEE. CDR3 nucleotides: TGTGCCAGCAGCGACAGGGGGAGTCATGGCTACACCTTC. Its translation is CASSDRGSHGYTF.

The rearrangement joins TRBV9 to TRBJ1-6; no firm D call. V lost 0 bases to trimming and J lost 6 bases, with 1 base between them. CDR3 size: 12 residues. Germline V gene data show CDR1 as SGDLS and CDR2 as YYNGEE. CDR3 DNA: TGTGCCAGCAGCGTAGTTAATTCACCCCTCCACTTT. It specifies CASSVVNSPLHF. Based on the CDR3 plus reference TRBV9 and TRBJ1-6, the full variable domain is DSGVTQTPKHLITATGQRVTLRCSPRSGDLSVYWYQQSLDQGLQFLIQYYNGEERAKGNILERFSAQQFPDLHSELNLSSLELGDSALYFCASSVVNSPLHFGNGTRLTVT.

The chain is built from TRBV25-1 and TRBJ1-1; D is uncertain. The ends were cut back, 7 bases at V and 4 bases at J, with 10 bases in the middle. The CDR3 length is 12 residues. The germline V gene has CDR1 MGHDK and CDR2 SYGVNS. The CDR3 DNA is TGTGCCAGCACCTACGGGAGCACTGAAGCTTTCTTT. The encoded protein is CASTYGSTEAFF.

The chain is built from TRBV5-6 and TRBJ2-7; 13 bases agree with TRBD2. This CDR3 is built from 15 residues. Germline-derived CDR1 and CDR2 are SGHDT and YYEEEE. V lost 4 bases, J lost 6 bases, and 7 bases stayed unmatched. Here the CDR3 DNA reads TGTGCCAGCAGCCGTGGACTAGCGGGGGTGGGCGAGCAGTACTTC. This sequence encodes CASSRGLAGVGEQYF.

This clone was counted once. The V call is TRBV6-5, the J call TRBJ1-1; D is ambiguous. This CDR3 contains 15 residues. Germline V gene sequence: CDR1 MNHEY, CDR2 SVGAGI. The V end was cut by 0 bases, the J end by 2 bases, with 10 bases between. The CDR3, as DNA: TGTGCCAGCAGTTACTCGGGTGAGGGTAACACTGAAGCTTTCTTT. It translates to CASSYSGEGNTEAFF.

This clone showed up just once. The chain is built from TRBV2 and TRBJ1-5; no definite D call. The CDR3 has 14 residues. The germline V gene has CDR1 SNHLY and CDR2 FYNNEI. Trimming left V 3 bases short and J 5 bases short, with 11 bases between. The CDR3 coding sequence is TGTGCCAGCAGTGACTCGGGGTTCTATCAGCCCCAGCATTTT. Translating gives CASSDSGFYQPQHF.

The chain recombines TRBV21-1 with TRBJ1-5; TRBD1, the D gene given by the table, was not confirmed from the DNA. TRBV21-1 is a documented pseudogene. This CDR3 contains 13 residues. CDR3 DNA: TGTGCCAGCAGCCCCATCTGGCCTTGGTCCCAGCATTTT. It specifies CASSPIWPWSQHF.